These 20 T cell receptor beta chains were sequenced from one sample in a study of T cells in Graves' hyperthyroidism and ophthalmopathy. RNA transcripts provided the source from which TCR beta CDR3 regions were amplified. First-round RT-PCR targeting the TCR CDR3 was performed with the HTBI primer set. One entry per CDR3 protein results from TCRdb running MiXCR on the multiplex PCR reads. The sample includes hundreds of thousands of distinct CDR3 sequences, around 45% of them seen just once. What was sequenced was peripheral blood or thyroid tissue (not recorded which). Receptors originate from a woman between 18 and 29 years old with Graves' hyperthyroidism.

The V and J genes are TRBV12-3 or TRBV12-4 and TRBJ1-1, with D unresolved. The V end was cut by 8 bases, the J end by 5 bases, with 18 bases between. There are 14 residues in the CDR3. The CDR3 loop is CASLTGLERTEAFF. The CDR3 region has the DNA TGTGCCAGCTTGACGGGCCTGGAGAGAACTGAAGCTTTCTTT.

This clonotype was seen repeatedly, ten times or more. The V gene is TRBV10-3, the J gene TRBJ1-1; tentative D call: TRBD1 (5 bases). Trimming removed 6 bases from V and 3 bases from J, with 14 bases in between. The CDR3 sequence is 14 residues long. CDR1 and CDR2 (germline): ENHRY, SYGVKD. DNA for the CDR3: TGTGCCATCAGGAGAGGCGAAGGGGACACTGAAGCTTTCTTT. The encoded protein is CAIRRGEGDTEAFF.

The sample holds a few counts of this clonotype. This chain connects TRBV10-3 to TRBJ1-1; D gene uncertain. Germline values: CDR1 ENHRY, CDR2 SYGVKD. The CDR3 is made up of 12 amino acids. Trimming removed 6 bases at V and 5 bases at J, with 10 bases between. The CDR3 reads CAIRGPPTEAFF. CDR3 nucleotide sequence: TGTGCCATCAGGGGCCCGCCGACTGAAGCTTTCTTT.

This clonotype was observed at least ten times. The chain couples TRBV15 to TRBJ2-2; 7 positions match TRBD2. J lost 5 bases, V lost 0 bases, and 9 bases had no gene match. Germline CDR1 reads LNHNV; CDR2 reads YYDKDF (reference sequence). CDR3 length: 17 residues. CDR3 nucleotides: TGTGCCACCAGCAGAGATGAGGGACTAACGGGTACCGGGGAGCTGTTTTTT. This encodes CATSRDEGLTGTGELFF.

This clonotype was seen many times. CDR3 bases: TGTGCCATCAGTGAGTCGGGGGCCATTGGTGGCTACACCTTC. This sequence encodes CAISESGAIGGYTF. The chain employs TRBV10-3 and TRBJ1-2; possibly TRBD1 for D (6 bases). This CDR3 region has 14 residues. Germline assignment: CDR1 ENHRY and CDR2 SYGVKD. V lost 0 bases and J lost 7, with 12 bases in between.

The V call is TRBV20-1, the J call TRBJ1-1; 7 nucleotides agree with TRBD1. The V and J ends lost 8 bases and 0 bases, in that order; junction bases with no gene match: 15. The CDR3 is 16 amino acids. Germline CDR1 and CDR2: DFQATT and SNEGSKA (reference sequence). CDR3: CSTSAAQGFMNTEAFF. The CDR3 nucleotides read TGCAGTACCTCGGCGGCACAGGGGTTCATGAACACTGAAGCTTTCTTT.

This sequence joins TRBV20-1 and TRBJ2-7, with 15 bases lining up with TRBD2. CDR1 and CDR2 from the germline V gene are DFQATT and SNEGSKA (reference sequence). J lost 12 bases, V lost 5 bases, and 14 bases had no gene match. The CDR3 spans 15 residues. The CDR3, as DNA: TGCAGTGCTGGGGGGGGACTAGCGGGAGGCCCTCCGAGGTACTTC. It yields the protein CSAGGGLAGGPPRYF.

The chain joins TRBV19 to TRBJ1-2; unclear D gene. Germline V CDR1 and CDR2: LNHDA, SQIVND (reference sequence). V was shortened by 0 bases and J by 8 bases, with 10 bases between the two germline ends. The CDR3 totals 13 residues. The CDR3 sequence is CASSIDYVEGYTF. Here the CDR3 DNA reads TGTGCCAGTAGTATAGACTACGTGGAGGGCTACACCTTC.

The table lists this clonotype with many counts. The chain is built from TRBV12-3 or TRBV12-4 and TRBJ1-2; TRBD1 matches at 11 bases. Trimming took 3 bases from V and 6 from J; bases not matched to a gene: 3. The CDR3 is made up of 14 amino acids. The CDR3 loop reads CASSFRTGGDGYTF. The DNA of the CDR3 is TGTGCCAGCAGTTTTCGGACAGGGGGCGATGGCTACACCTTC.

J is TRBJ1-1 and V is TRBV9, with 11 bases fitting TRBD1. This CDR3 has 17 amino acids. J gave up 1 base and V 3 bases, and 8 bases lay outside the gene matches. The V gene's germline CDR1 is SGDLS and CDR2 YYNGEE. The DNA for the CDR3 is TGTGCCAGCAGCGAGGACGGACAGGGGGCGACGAACACTGAAGCTTTCTTT. Protein product: CASSEDGQGATNTEAFF.

Many counts were recorded for this clonotype. The rearrangement links TRBV7-3 to TRBJ2-7; unclear D gene. Trimming removed 0 bases at V and 6 bases at J, with 12 bases between. The CDR3 loop spans 14 amino acids. CDR1 is SGHTA and CDR2 is FQGTGA in the germline V gene. Here the CDR3 DNA reads TGTGCCAGCAGCTTAACGGCAGGAGACGCCGAGCAGTACTTC. Translating it yields CASSLTAGDAEQYF.

The chain links TRBV29-1 to TRBJ1-3; D unclear. Germline V gives CDR1 SQVTM, CDR2 ANQGSEA. The CDR3 is 15 amino acids. The V end was cut by 6 bases, the J end by 0 bases, with 15 bases between. The DNA for the CDR3 is TGCAGCGTCCAAATGGGGATTTTCTCTGGAAACACCATATATTTT. Its protein product is CSVQMGIFSGNTIYF.

The chain combines TRBV5-1 with TRBJ1-1; the match to TRBD1 covers 9 bases. V lost 0 bases, J lost 5 bases, and 8 bases stayed unmatched. Germline CDR1 reads SGHRS; CDR2 reads YFSETQ. The CDR3 consists of 16 residues. The CDR3, as DNA: TGCGCCAGCAGCTTGGGGTGGACAGGGGCCCCTACTGAAGCTTTCTTT. It specifies CASSLGWTGAPTEAFF.

This clonotype was observed a single time. V and J are TRBV24-1 and TRBJ1-5; TRBD1 matches at 11 bases. Germline V gene data show CDR1 as KGHDR and CDR2 as SFDVKD. With 9 bases clipped from V and 3 bases from J, the junction kept 9 bases outside the gene matches. The CDR3 is 16 amino acids. CDR3 sequence reads: CATPPRTGGVNQPQHF. CDR3 bases: TGTGCCACCCCTCCTAGGACAGGGGGCGTCAATCAGCCCCAGCATTTT.

The chain employs TRBV7-3 and TRBJ2-7, with a possible D match to TRBD2 (5 bases). With 5 bases removed from V and 1 base from J, the gap between germline ends came to 12 bases. CDR3 size: 14 residues. From germline, CDR1 is SGHTA and CDR2 FQGTGA. The CDR3 DNA reads TGTGCCAGCAGCCAAGGTCCGGGGTCCTACGAGCAGTACTTC. Its protein is CASSQGPGSYEQYF.

Many counts were recorded for this clonotype. The chain carries TRBV2 and TRBJ2-7; D not resolved. V was clipped by 1 base and J by 0 bases, with 10 bases between them. Germline V CDR1 and CDR2: SNHLY, FYNNEI. The CDR3 loop spans 15 amino acids. The CDR3, as DNA: TGTGCCAGCAGTGAAGAGCAGCTTGCCTCCTACGAGCAGTACTTC. Translation gives CASSEEQLASYEQYF. Together with reference TRBV2 and TRBJ2-7, the CDR3 gives the full variable domain: EPEVTQTPSHQVTQMGQEVILRCVPISNHLYFYWYRQILGQKVEFLVSFYNNEISEKSEIFDDQFSVERPDGSNFTLKIRSTKLEDSAMYFCASSEEQLASYEQYFGPGTRLTVT.

This clonotype was seen many times. The V gene is TRBV7-2, the J gene TRBJ2-7, with unresolved D. The CDR3 extends over 13 amino acids. V gave up 5 bases and J gave up 4 bases, with 12 bases separating them. Germline V gene sequence: CDR1 SGHTA, CDR2 FQGNSA. The CDR3 protein is CASSTRTAYEQYF. As DNA, the CDR3 is TGTGCCAGCAGCACACGGACGGCGTACGAGCAGTACTTC. The whole variable domain, remainder taken from reference TRBV7-2 and TRBJ2-7, is GAGVSQSPSNKVTEKGKDVELRCDPISGHTALYWYRQSLGQGLEFLIYFQGNSAPDKSGLPSDRFSAERTGGSVSTLTIQRTQQEDSAVYLCASSTRTAYEQYFGPGTRLTVT.

The V and J genes are TRBV25-1 and TRBJ1-4; the D is unclear. Per the germline V gene, CDR1 is MGHDK and CDR2 is SYGVNS. This CDR3 region has 14 residues. Deletions cut 8 bases from V and 0 bases from J, with 10 bases between. The CDR3 here is CASLWQPTNEKLFF. CDR3 DNA sequence: TGTGCCAGCTTATGGCAGCCAACTAATGAAAAACTGTTTTTT.

This clonotype has just a few counts. CDR3 nucleotide sequence: TGCAGTGCTATGGATAGACAGGCTGTGAACACTGAAGCTTTCTTT. Translated, it gives CSAMDRQAVNTEAFF. The rearrangement joins TRBV20-1 to TRBJ1-1, with D maybe TRBD1 (6 bases). Trimming removed 4 bases from V and 0 bases from J, with 15 bases in between. Germline CDR1 DFQATT, CDR2 SNEGSKA (reference sequence). The CDR3 extends over 15 amino acids.

As concerns this clonotype: Just one base apart from a much larger clone, this may be a read error. The CDR3 sequence: CSVVGGSKEKLFF. The CDR3 DNA reads TGCAGCGTTGTGGGGGGTAGCAAGGAAAAACTGTTTTTT. The J gene is TRBJ1-4, the V gene TRBV29-1; possible D gene TRBD1, 5 bases. Germline CDR1 SQVTM, CDR2 ANQGSEA. The length of the CDR3 is 13 residues. Trimming removed 4 bases at V and 8 bases at J, with 14 bases between.